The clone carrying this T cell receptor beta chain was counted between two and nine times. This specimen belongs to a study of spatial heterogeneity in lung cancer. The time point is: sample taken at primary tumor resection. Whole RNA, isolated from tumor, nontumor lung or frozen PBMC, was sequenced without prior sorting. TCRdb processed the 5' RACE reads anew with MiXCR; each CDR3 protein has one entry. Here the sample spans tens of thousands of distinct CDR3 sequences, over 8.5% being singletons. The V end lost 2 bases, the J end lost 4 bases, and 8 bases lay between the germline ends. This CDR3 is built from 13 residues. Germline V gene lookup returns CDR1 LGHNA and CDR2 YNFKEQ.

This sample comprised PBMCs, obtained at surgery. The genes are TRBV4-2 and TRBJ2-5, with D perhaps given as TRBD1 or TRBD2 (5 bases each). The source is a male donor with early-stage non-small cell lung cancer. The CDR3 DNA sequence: TGTGCCAGCAGCCAACTCGGGGCAGAGACCCAGTACTTC. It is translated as CASSQLGAETQYF.